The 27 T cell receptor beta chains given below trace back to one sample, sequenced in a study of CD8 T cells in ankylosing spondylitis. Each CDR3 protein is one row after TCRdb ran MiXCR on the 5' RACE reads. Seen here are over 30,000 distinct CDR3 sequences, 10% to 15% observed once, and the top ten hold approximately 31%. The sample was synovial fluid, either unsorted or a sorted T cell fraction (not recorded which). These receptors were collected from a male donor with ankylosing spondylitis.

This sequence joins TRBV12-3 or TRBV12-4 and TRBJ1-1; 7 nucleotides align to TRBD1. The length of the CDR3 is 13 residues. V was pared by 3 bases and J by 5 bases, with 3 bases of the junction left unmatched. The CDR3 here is CASSFVQGTEAFF. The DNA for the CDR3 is TGTGCCAGCAGTTTTGTACAGGGGACTGAAGCTTTCTTT.

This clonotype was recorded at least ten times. CDR3 in amino acids: CASSRTNSGDQPQHF. The CDR3 nucleotides read TGTGCCAGCAGCCGGACAAACTCTGGGGATCAGCCCCAGCATTTT. V and J are TRBV7-9 and TRBJ1-5; TRBD1 is a possible D gene (5 bases). The CDR3 spans 15 residues. CDR1 is SEHNR and CDR2 is FQNEAQ in the germline V gene (reference sequence). Trimming took 5 bases from V and 5 from J, leaving 16 bases between them.

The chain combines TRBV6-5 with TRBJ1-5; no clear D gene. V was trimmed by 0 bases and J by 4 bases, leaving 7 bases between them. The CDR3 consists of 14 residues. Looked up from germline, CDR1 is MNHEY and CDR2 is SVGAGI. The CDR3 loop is CASSYSEENQPQHF. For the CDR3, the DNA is TGTGCCAGCAGTTACTCAGAAGAAAATCAGCCCCAGCATTTT.

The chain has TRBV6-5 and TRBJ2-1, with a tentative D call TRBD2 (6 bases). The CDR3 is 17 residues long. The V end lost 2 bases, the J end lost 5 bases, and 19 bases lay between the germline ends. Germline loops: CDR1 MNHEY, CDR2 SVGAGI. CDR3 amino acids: CASSYTYLWGGDNEQFF. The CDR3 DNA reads TGTGCCAGCAGTTACACCTATTTGTGGGGCGGGGACAATGAGCAGTTCTTC.

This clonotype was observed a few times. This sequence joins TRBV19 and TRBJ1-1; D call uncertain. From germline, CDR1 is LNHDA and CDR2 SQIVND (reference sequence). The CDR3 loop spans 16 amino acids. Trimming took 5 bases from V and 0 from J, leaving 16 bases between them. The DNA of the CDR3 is TGTGCCAGTAGTTCCACCCGAACCGGGGTGAACACTGAAGCTTTCTTT. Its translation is CASSSTRTGVNTEAFF.

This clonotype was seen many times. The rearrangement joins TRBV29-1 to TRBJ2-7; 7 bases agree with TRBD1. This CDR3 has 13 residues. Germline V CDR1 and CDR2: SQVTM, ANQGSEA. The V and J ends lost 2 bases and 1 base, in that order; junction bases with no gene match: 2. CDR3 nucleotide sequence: TGCAGCGTTGAACGACAGGGTTCCTACGAGCAGTACTTC. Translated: CSVERQGSYEQYF.

CDR3 loop: CASSFSDPPQFF. CDR3 DNA: TGTGCCAGCAGCTTTTCGGACCCACCGCAGTTCTTC. V is TRBV7-9 and J is TRBJ2-1; D gene uncertain. Germline assignment: CDR1 SEHNR and CDR2 FQNEAQ (reference sequence). V was trimmed by 3 bases and J by 12 bases, leaving 12 bases between them. The CDR3 is 12 residues long.

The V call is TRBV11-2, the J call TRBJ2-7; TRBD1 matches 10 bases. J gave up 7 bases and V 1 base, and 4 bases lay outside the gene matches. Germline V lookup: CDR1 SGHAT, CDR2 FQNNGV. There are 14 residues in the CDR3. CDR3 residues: CASSLVRQGAEQYF. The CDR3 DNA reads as TGTGCCAGCAGCTTAGTTCGACAGGGGGCAGAGCAGTACTTC.

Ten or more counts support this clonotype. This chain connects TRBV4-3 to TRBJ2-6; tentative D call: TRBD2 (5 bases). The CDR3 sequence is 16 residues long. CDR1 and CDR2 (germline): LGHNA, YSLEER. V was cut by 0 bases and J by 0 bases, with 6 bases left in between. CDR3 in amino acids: CASSQDGDSGANVLTF. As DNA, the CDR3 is TGCGCCAGCAGCCAAGACGGGGACTCTGGGGCCAACGTCCTGACTTTC.

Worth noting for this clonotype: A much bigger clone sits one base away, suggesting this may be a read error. CDR3 residues: CITVAGGVWNEQFF. DNA of the CDR3: TGCATTACCGTAGCGGGGGGGGTGTGGAATGAGCAGTTCTTC. The chain recombines TRBV20-1 with TRBJ2-1; 11 positions agree with TRBD2. This CDR3 spans 14 amino acids. Germline values: CDR1 DFQATT, CDR2 SNEGSKA (reference sequence).

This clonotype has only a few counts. CDR3 in amino acids: CASSLAGRSYEQYF. The CDR3 bases are TGTGCCAGCAGCTTGGCCGGCAGGTCCTACGAGCAGTACTTC. V and J are TRBV5-5 and TRBJ2-7; D unclear. V lost 0 bases, J lost 1 base, and 8 bases lay in between. The CDR3 loop spans 14 amino acids. Germline CDR1 SGHKS, CDR2 YYEKEE (reference sequence).

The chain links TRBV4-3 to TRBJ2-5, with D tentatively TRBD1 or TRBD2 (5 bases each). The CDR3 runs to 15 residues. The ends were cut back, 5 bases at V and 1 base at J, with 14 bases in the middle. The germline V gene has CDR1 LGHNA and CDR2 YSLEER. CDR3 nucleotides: TGCGCCAGCAGCATAGGGACCTCAGGCCAAGAGACCCAGTACTTC. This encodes CASSIGTSGQETQYF.

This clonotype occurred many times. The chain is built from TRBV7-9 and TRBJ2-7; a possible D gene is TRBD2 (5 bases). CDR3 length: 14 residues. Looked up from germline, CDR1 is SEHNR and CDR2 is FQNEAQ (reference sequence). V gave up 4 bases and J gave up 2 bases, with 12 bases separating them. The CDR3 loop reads CASSSKDYTYEQYF. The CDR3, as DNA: TGTGCCAGCAGCTCCAAAGACTACACCTACGAGCAGTACTTC.

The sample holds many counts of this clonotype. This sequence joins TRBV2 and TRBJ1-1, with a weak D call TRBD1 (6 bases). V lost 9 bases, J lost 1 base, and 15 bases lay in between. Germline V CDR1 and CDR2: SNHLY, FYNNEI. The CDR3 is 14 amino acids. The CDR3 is CARTGWGTNTEAFF. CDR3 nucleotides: TGTGCCAGAACAGGGTGGGGGACGAACACTGAAGCTTTCTTT. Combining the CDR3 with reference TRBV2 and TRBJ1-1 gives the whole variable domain EPEVTQTPSHQVTQMGQEVILRCVPISNHLYFYWYRQILGQKVEFLVSFYNNEISEKSEIFDDQFSVERPDGSNFTLKIRSTKLEDSAMYFCARTGWGTNTEAFFGQGTRLTVV.

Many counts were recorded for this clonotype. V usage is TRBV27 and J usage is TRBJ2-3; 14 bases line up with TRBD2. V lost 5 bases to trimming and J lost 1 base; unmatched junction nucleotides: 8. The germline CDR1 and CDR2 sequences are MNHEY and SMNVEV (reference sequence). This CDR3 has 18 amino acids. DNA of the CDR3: TGTGCCAGCAGTACCGGGACTAGCGGGAGATTCGGCACAGATACGCAGTATTTT. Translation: CASSTGTSGRFGTDTQYF.

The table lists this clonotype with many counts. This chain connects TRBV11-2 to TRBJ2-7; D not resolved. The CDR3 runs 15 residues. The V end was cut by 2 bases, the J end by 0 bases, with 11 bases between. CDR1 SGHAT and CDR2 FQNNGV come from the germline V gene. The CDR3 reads CASSLSWGPSYEQYF. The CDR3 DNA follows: TGTGCCAGCAGCTTAAGCTGGGGTCCCTCCTACGAGCAGTACTTC.

CDR3 sequence (DNA): TGTGCCAGCAGCCCCGGGGTCATGGGGGAGGCTGGAAACACCATATATTTT. Protein sequence: CASSPGVMGEAGNTIYF. J is TRBJ1-3 and V is TRBV28; D perhaps matches TRBD1 (5 bases). Germline-derived CDR1 and CDR2 are MDHEN and SYDVKM. The CDR3 extends over 17 amino acids. Trimming shortened V by 6 bases and J by 2 bases, and 20 bases separated the two germline ends.

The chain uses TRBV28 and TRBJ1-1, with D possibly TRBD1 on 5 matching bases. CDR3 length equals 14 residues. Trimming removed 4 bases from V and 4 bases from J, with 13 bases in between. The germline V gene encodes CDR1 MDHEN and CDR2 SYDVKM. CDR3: CASSWWGGGTEAFF. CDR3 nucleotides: TGTGCCAGCAGTTGGTGGGGCGGTGGCACTGAAGCTTTCTTT.

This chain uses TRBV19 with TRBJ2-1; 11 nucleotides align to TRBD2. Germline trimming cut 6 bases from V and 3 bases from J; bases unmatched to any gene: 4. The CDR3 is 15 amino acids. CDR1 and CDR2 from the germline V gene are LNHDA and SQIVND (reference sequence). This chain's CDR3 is CASSRGLADYNEQFF. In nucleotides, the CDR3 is TGTGCCAGTAGCAGGGGACTAGCGGACTACAATGAGCAGTTCTTC. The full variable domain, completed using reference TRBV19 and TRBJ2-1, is DGGITQSPKYLFRKEGQNVTLSCEQNLNHDAMYWYRQDPGQGLRLIYYSQIVNDFQKGDIAEGYSVSREKKESFPLTVTSAQKNPTAFYLCASSRGLADYNEQFFGPGTRLTVL.

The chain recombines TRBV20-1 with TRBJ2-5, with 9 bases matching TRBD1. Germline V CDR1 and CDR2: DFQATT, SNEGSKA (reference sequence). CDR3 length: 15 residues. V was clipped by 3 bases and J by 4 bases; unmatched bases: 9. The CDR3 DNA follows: TGCAGTGCTAGTTCGTGGGACAGGGTGAGAGAGACCCAGTACTTC. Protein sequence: CSASSWDRVRETQYF.

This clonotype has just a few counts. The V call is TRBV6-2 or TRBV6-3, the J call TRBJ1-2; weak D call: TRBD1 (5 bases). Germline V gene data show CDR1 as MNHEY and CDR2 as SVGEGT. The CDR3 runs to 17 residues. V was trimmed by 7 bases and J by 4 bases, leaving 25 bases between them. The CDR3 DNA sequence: TGTGCCAGCAACCATGGACCGCCCGGGGGACTCCTCTATGGCTACACCTTC. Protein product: CASNHGPPGGLLYGYTF.

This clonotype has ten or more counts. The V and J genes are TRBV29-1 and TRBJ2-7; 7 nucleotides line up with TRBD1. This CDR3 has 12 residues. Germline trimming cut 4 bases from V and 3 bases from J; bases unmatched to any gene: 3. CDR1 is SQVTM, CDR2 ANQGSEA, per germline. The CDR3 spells CSVVQGFYEQYF. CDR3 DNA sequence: TGCAGCGTTGTACAGGGGTTCTACGAGCAGTACTTC.

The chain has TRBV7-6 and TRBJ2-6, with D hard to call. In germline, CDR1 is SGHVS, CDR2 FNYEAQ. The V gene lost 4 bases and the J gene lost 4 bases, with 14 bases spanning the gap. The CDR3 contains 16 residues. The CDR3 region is CASSSELGSGANVLTF. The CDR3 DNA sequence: TGTGCCAGCAGCTCAGAGTTGGGGTCCGGGGCCAACGTCCTGACTTTC.

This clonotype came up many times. CDR3 DNA sequence: TGCGCCAGCCCGGACAGGGAAAGCTCCTACGAGCAGTACTTC. Encoded protein: CASPDRESSYEQYF. The chain carries TRBV23-1 and TRBJ2-7; 8 bases match TRBD1. TRBV23-1 is an ORF; its function is uncertain. V dropped 8 bases and J dropped 0; count of bases not matched to a gene: 6. This CDR3 has 14 amino acids.

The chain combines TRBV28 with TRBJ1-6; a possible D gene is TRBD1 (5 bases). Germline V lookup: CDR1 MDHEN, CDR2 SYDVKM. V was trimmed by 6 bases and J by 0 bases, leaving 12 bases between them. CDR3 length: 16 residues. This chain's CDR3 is CASSLQENSYNSPLHF. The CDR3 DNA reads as TGTGCCAGCAGCCTACAGGAAAACTCCTATAATTCACCCCTCCACTTT.

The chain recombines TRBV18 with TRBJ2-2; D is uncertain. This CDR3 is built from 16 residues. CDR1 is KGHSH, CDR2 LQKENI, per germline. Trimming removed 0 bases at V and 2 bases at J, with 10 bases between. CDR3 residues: CASSPPKGSNTGELFF. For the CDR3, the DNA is TGTGCCAGCTCACCACCAAAGGGCTCCAACACCGGGGAGCTGTTTTTT.

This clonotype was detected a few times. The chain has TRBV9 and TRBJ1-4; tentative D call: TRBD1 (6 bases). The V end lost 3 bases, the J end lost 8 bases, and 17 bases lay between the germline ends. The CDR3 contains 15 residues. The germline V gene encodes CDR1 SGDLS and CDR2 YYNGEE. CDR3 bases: TGTGCCAGCAGCGCGTACACAGGGTTTGTGGAAAAACTGTTTTTT. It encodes CASSAYTGFVEKLFF.